What follows are 22 T cell receptor beta chains derived from one specimen sequenced in a study of shared clonotypes between healthy human individuals. Only in-frame clones appear in the TCRdb table, and some are missing; sequencing was by immunoSEQ multiplex PCR. Among under 2,500,000 clones listed, around 95% were seen once. The specimen sequenced was naive CD4+ T cells sorted from blood. Stated subset: CD45RA+ positively selected. The receptors were gathered from a man aged 18 to 35 in good health.

This chain uses TRBV29-1 with TRBJ1-1; D gene ambiguous. V was shortened by 4 bases and J by 7 bases, with 16 bases between the two germline ends. CDR1 is SQVTM, CDR2 ANQGSEA, per germline. The length of the CDR3 is 13 residues. The CDR3 is CSVVVLMGSEAFF. The CDR3 DNA is TGCAGCGTTGTTGTACTGATGGGGAGTGAAGCTTTCTTT.

The chain combines TRBV7-2 with TRBJ2-5; the D is unclear. The CDR3 length is 14 residues. V was pared by 5 bases and J by 4 bases, with 14 bases between. Germline V gene sequence: CDR1 SGHTA, CDR2 FQGNSA. For the CDR3, the DNA is TGTGCCAGCAGCGCCGGAGACGTCCGAGAGACCCAGTACTTC. Its translation: CASSAGDVRETQYF.

The rearrangement joins TRBV10-3 to TRBJ1-1, with 7 positions matching TRBD1. The germline gives CDR1 ENHRY, CDR2 SYGVKD. Losses at the gene ends were 2 bases for V and 2 bases for J; bases not matched to a gene: 8. The CDR3 totals 16 residues. The CDR3 DNA is TGTGCCATCAGTGAGAGCAGGGGGAAGGGTAACACTGAAGCTTTCTTT. Translating gives CAISESRGKGNTEAFF.

This chain uses TRBV4-1 with TRBJ2-7; D is unclear. Germline loops: CDR1 MGHRA, CDR2 YSYEKL. The CDR3 is 15 residues long. Trimming removed 0 bases from V and 0 bases from J, with 9 bases in between. The CDR3 DNA reads TGCGCCAGCAGCCAAGAAGGTTGGGGCTCCTACGAGCAGTACTTC. Encoded protein: CASSQEGWGSYEQYF.

This clone was observed a few times. The V and J genes are TRBV28 and TRBJ1-5, with D possibly matching TRBD1 (5 bases). V dropped 7 bases and J dropped 0 bases, with 10 bases sitting between them. The CDR3 runs 14 residues. Germline values: CDR1 MDHEN, CDR2 SYDVKM. The CDR3, as DNA: TGTGCCAGCAACACAGGATTTAGCAATCAGCCCCAGCATTTT. Amino acid sequence: CASNTGFSNQPQHF.

The CDR3, as DNA: TGTGCCAGCAGCAAAGGTAAGAACGCCGGGACTAGCGGGGGGCCCGCCCCCTACGAGCAGTACTTC. This encodes CASSKGKNAGTSGGPAPYEQYF. The V gene is TRBV21-1, the J gene TRBJ2-7; the table's D call, TRBD2, has no DNA check behind it. TRBV21-1 corresponds to a pseudogene. CDR3 size: 22 residues.

The rearrangement links TRBV16 to TRBJ1-5, with D tentatively TRBD1 (5 bases). The CDR3 has 14 residues. V lost 2 bases and J 3 bases, leaving 8 bases between the germline ends. Per germline, CDR1 KGHSY and CDR2 FQNENV. The DNA of the CDR3 is TGTGCCAGCAGCCAAGGACAACTCAATCAGCCCCAGCATTTT. Protein product: CASSQGQLNQPQHF.

V and J are TRBV19 and TRBJ2-5; perhaps TRBD1 as D (5 bases). CDR1 and CDR2 (germline): LNHDA, SQIVND (reference sequence). This CDR3 is 14 amino acids long. The V end was cut by 2 bases, the J end by 5 bases, with 12 bases between. The CDR3 nucleotides read TGTGCCAGTAGTATATCCAGGGTGGAGGAGACCCAGTACTTC. Its translation is CASSISRVEETQYF.

The rearrangement links TRBV30 to TRBJ2-1; 10 bases map to TRBD2. The germline V gene encodes CDR1 GTSNPN and CDR2 SVGIG (reference sequence). The CDR3 loop spans 13 amino acids. J lost 9 bases, V lost 5 bases, and 7 bases had no gene match. CDR3 nucleotide sequence: TGTGCCTGGGGCATAGCGGGAGGCGGTGAGCAGTTCTTC. This codes for CAWGIAGGGEQFF.

The chain couples TRBV27 to TRBJ2-7, with D perhaps matching TRBD1 or TRBD2 (5 bases each). The germline CDR1 and CDR2 sequences are MNHEY and SMNVEV (reference sequence). The CDR3 length is 14 residues. The V gene lost 3 bases and the J gene lost 4 bases, with 13 bases spanning the gap. Here the CDR3 reads CASSLRGSIYEQYF. Here the CDR3 DNA reads TGTGCCAGCAGTTTGAGGGGCTCAATATACGAGCAGTACTTC.

Concerning this clone: The same CDR3 is also encoded by other DNA sequences in this sample. The chain links TRBV9 to TRBJ2-2; 7 bases are shared with TRBD2. There are 14 residues in the CDR3. The germline CDR1 and CDR2 sequences are SGDLS and YYNGEE. The V and J ends lost 1 base and 5 bases, in that order; junction bases with no gene match: 2. CDR3: CASSVQGGTGELFF. For the CDR3, the DNA is TGTGCCAGCAGCGTACAGGGAGGGACCGGGGAGCTGTTTTTT.

The chain uses TRBV10-3 and TRBJ2-7, with 10 nucleotides matching TRBD2. The CDR3 spans 13 residues. Germline V CDR1 and CDR2: ENHRY, SYGVKD. With V trimmed by 5 bases and J by 7 bases, 5 bases remained unmatched. CDR3 sequence: CAISSSGSMEQYF. In nucleotides, the CDR3 is TGTGCCATCAGTTCTAGCGGGAGCATGGAGCAGTACTTC.

The V call is TRBV7-9, the J call TRBJ1-2, with 9 bases fitting TRBD1. The CDR3 is 13 residues long. CDR1 is SEHNR, CDR2 FQNEAQ, per germline (reference sequence). V was pared by 3 bases and J by 10 bases, with 6 bases of the junction left unmatched. CDR3 sequence reads: CASSLTGGLDYTF. In nucleotides, the CDR3 is TGTGCCAGCAGCTTGACAGGGGGACTTGACTACACCTTC.

The CDR3 loop is CASSSGLAPLPSTDTQYF. CDR3 nucleotides: TGTGCCAGCAGCTCCGGACTAGCACCACTCCCTAGCACAGATACGCAGTATTTT. The chain employs TRBV11-2 and TRBJ2-3; 8 nucleotides agree with TRBD2. CDR1 is SGHAT and CDR2 is FQNNGV in the germline V gene. J gave up 0 bases and V 4 bases, and 12 bases lay outside the gene matches. The CDR3 covers 18 residues.

This clone was found once. Other nucleotide sequences from this sample produce the same CDR3. The genes are TRBV9 and TRBJ2-5; D unclear. The V end lost 1 base, the J end lost 2 bases, and 6 bases lay between the germline ends. The CDR3 spans 13 residues. Germline values: CDR1 SGDLS, CDR2 YYNGEE. The CDR3 DNA sequence: TGTGCCAGCAGCGTATTAGGGCAAGAGACCCAGTACTTC. Its translation is CASSVLGQETQYF.

The J gene is TRBJ1-2, the V gene TRBV29-1, with D possibly matching TRBD1 (5 bases). The CDR3 is 14 amino acids. V gave up 3 bases and J gave up 6 bases, with 17 bases separating them. Per the germline V gene, CDR1 is SQVTM and CDR2 is ANQGSEA. DNA of the CDR3: TGCAGCGTTGATCGGGTGCAGGGAGGGGATGGCTACACCTTC. This gives the protein CSVDRVQGGDGYTF.

This chain joins TRBV5-1 and TRBJ2-5; 10 nucleotides agree with TRBD1. Germline V gene lookup returns CDR1 SGHRS and CDR2 YFSETQ. Losses at the gene ends were 4 bases for V and 9 bases for J; bases not matched to a gene: 12. CDR3 length: 15 residues. The CDR3 DNA is TGCGCCAGCAGCCAAGGACAGGGGGAAGGTGGCTCCCAGTACTTC. Translation gives CASSQGQGEGGSQYF.

The chain employs TRBV18 and TRBJ1-2; 9 nucleotides align to TRBD1. The length of the CDR3 is 15 residues. V lost 6 bases to trimming and J lost 6 bases; unmatched junction nucleotides: 11. Per germline, CDR1 KGHSH and CDR2 LQKENI. CDR3 amino acids: CASSSQGALENGYTF. As DNA, the CDR3 is TGTGCCAGCTCGTCACAGGGGGCGCTTGAAAATGGCTACACCTTC. The whole variable domain, filled in from reference TRBV18 and TRBJ1-2, reads NAGVMQNPRHLVRRRGQEARLRCSPMKGHSHVYWYRQLPEEGLKFMVYLQKENIIDESGMPKERFSAEFPKEGPSILRIQQVVRGDSAAYFCASSSQGALENGYTFGSGTRLTVV.

The rearrangement links TRBV7-2 to TRBJ2-3, with 7 bases lining up with TRBD2. Trimming at V came to 2 bases and at J to 4 bases, leaving 6 bases not matched to a gene. Germline values: CDR1 SGHTA, CDR2 FQGNSA. This CDR3 spans 15 amino acids. The CDR3 is CASSLRRGVADTQYF. The CDR3 nucleotides are TGTGCCAGCAGCTTACGCCGGGGGGTGGCAGATACGCAGTATTTT.

The rearrangement joins TRBV7-8 to TRBJ1-1; no definite D call. This CDR3 is 15 amino acids long. Trimming pared 4 bases from V and 1 base from J, leaving 13 bases between. Germline V gives CDR1 SGHVS, CDR2 FQNEAQ. CDR3 DNA sequence: TGTGCCAGCAGCTCCCTCCGTGTGGGGAACACTGAAGCTTTCTTT. Translation: CASSSLRVGNTEAFF. Looking up the rest from reference TRBV7-8 and TRBJ1-1 gives the full variable domain: GAGVSQSPRYKVAKRGQDVALRCDPISGHVSLFWYQQALGQGPEFLTYFQNEAQLDKSGLPSDRFFAERPEGSVSTLKIQRTQQEDSAVYLCASSSLRVGNTEAFFGQGTRLTVV.

J is TRBJ2-7 and V is TRBV28; 8 bases line up with TRBD1. The germline gives CDR1 MDHEN, CDR2 SYDVKM. The CDR3 is made up of 14 amino acids. J was trimmed by 6 bases and V by 7 bases; bases with no gene match: 11. This chain's CDR3 is CASNEQGDGAEQYF. The CDR3 DNA follows: TGTGCCAGCAATGAACAGGGGGATGGGGCCGAGCAGTACTTC.

The chain uses TRBV5-1 and TRBJ1-1, with TRBD1 matching over 8 bases. The V segment lost 4 bases and the J segment 1 base; nucleotides outside the gene matches: 9. CDR1 and CDR2 (germline): SGHRS, YFSETQ. This CDR3 is 16 amino acids long. The CDR3 DNA reads as TGCGCCAGCAGCCGGGAGCCCCAGGGGGCGAACACTGAAGCTTTCTTT. Its protein is CASSREPQGANTEAFF. Together with reference TRBV5-1 and TRBJ1-1, the CDR3 gives the full variable domain: KAGVTQTPRYLIKTRGQQVTLSCSPISGHRSVSWYQQTPGQGLQFLFEYFSETQRNKGNFPGRFSGRQFSNSRSEMNVSTLELGDSALYLCASSREPQGANTEAFFGQGTRLTVV.